The entry below describes one T cell receptor (beta chain). This clonotype was observed many times. Its recognized antigen is unknown. Base quality data are lacking; no much larger clone is found one base away. CDR1 MNHEY and CDR2 SMNVEV were looked up in the germline V gene (reference sequence). Including the terminal cysteine and phenylalanine, the CDR3 comprises 16 residues. Only the CDR3 part of the read is kept: 48 bases, read in frame from the first base. Relative to germline, V is missing 2 bases and J is missing 1 base, with 7 bases of the junction outside any gene match. Library method: PCR. The listed sequencing device is Illumina HiSeq 2500. To normalize quantification of the TCRbeta repertoire, the TCR libraries were built with molecular barcoding that relied on unique molecular identifiers. TCRdb passed the public sequencing reads through fastp at Q25 and MiXCR, retaining productive beta sequences. Every distinct CDR3 protein forms one entry, paired with its most common genes and DNA. Present in this sample are approximately 500,000 distinct CDR3 sequences, roughly a tenth of which were seen just once. The top ten clonotypes cover just over 2% of the sample.

This entry comes from a study of T-cell reconstitution after alpha-beta-depleted transplantation in children (dated by TCRdb to 2016 to 2018). Looking at the study overall: Using TCR repertoire profiling, the study quantitatively followed how T-cell immune reconstitution unfolded in children after TCRalphabeta/CD19-depleted allogeneic hematopoietic cell transplantation.

Read against the paper, the sample's treatment or condition label means: allogeneic hematopoietic cell transplantation with graft depleted of TCRalphabeta T cells and CD19 B cells. Transplant recipients were children who received TCRalphabeta/CD19-depleted allogeneic hematopoietic cell grafts. Findings and caveats that apply to the study as a whole: Apparently early alphabetaT-cell count recovery about two months after transplant reportedly relied on only several hundred rapidly expanded clones derived from non-depleted graft cells. The high TCRbeta diversity at day 60 in some patients was ascribed to recipient T cells and intrathymic progenitors that had survived conditioning. The frequencies of hyperexpanded clones fell over the following months, and after one year, T-cell counts and TCRbeta diversity were mostly attributed to newly produced T cells.

The chain couples TRBV27 to TRBJ1-1, with 7 bases in between that match TRBD1. The sample consisted of PBMCs, taken before TCRalphabeta/CD19-depleted stem cell transplant. The sequence came from a child aged 2 to 15 with inherited bone marrow failure, due to receive a stem cell transplant. The CDR3 region: CASSLAARTGNTEAFF. The nucleotides are TGTGCCAGCAGTTTAGCCGCCCGGACAGGGAACACTGAAGCTTTCTTT.